This passage covers 32 T cell receptor beta chains from one sample sequenced in a study of cytomegalovirus exposure and HLA in healthy donors. The PCR contained 60 Vbeta and 13 Jbeta primers. Profiling relied on immunoSEQ multiplex PCR, and the TCRdb table lists in-frame clones only, not all of them. Counted here are under 300,000 clones, around 90% occurring once; the ten biggest clones make up approximately 1.5%. The sequencing input was PBMCs. These receptor sequences come from a girl aged 2 to 9 in good health and CMV-seronegative.

The CDR3, as DNA: TGTGCCAGCACTCCCCGACAGGGCAGAAAAATCTACGAGCAGTACTTC. Translated: CASTPRQGRKIYEQYF. V gene TRBV2 combines with J gene TRBJ2-7, with TRBD1 matching over 7 bases. The CDR3 has 16 amino acids. Germline V gene data show CDR1 as SNHLY and CDR2 as FYNNEI. With V trimmed by 7 bases and J by 3 bases, 15 bases remained unmatched.

V and J are TRBV5-6 and TRBJ1-1; the match to TRBD1 covers 9 bases. Per germline, CDR1 SGHDT and CDR2 YYEEEE. The CDR3 is 17 residues long. Unmatched junction bases numbered 6, after V lost 0 bases and J lost 0 bases. The CDR3 bases are TGTGCCAGCAGCTTGGCCAAGGACAGGGGTGTGAACACTGAAGCTTTCTTT. This gives the protein CASSLAKDRGVNTEAFF.

The J gene is TRBJ2-2, the V gene TRBV30; tentative D call: TRBD2 (5 bases). Germline V gene sequence: CDR1 GTSNPN, CDR2 SVGIG (reference sequence). The CDR3 has 14 residues. V lost 2 bases to trimming and J lost 6 bases, with 13 bases between them. CDR3 in amino acids: CAWSTGFGPGELFF. The DNA for the CDR3 is TGTGCCTGGAGTACGGGATTCGGCCCCGGGGAGCTGTTTTTT.

The rearrangement joins TRBV29-1 to TRBJ2-5; perhaps TRBD2 as D (6 bases). The DNA end is more similar to TRBJ2-7, so the J call may be wrong. Per germline, CDR1 SQVTM and CDR2 ANQGSEA. CDR3 length: 13 amino acids. The CDR3 loop reads CSCRGRGTYEQYF. The CDR3 nucleotides read TGCAGCTGCCGGGGCCGGGGGACCTACGAGCAGTACTTC.

The chain is built from TRBV6-5 and TRBJ1-1; D call uncertain. V was trimmed by 0 bases and J by 2 bases, leaving 13 bases between them. Germline V gives CDR1 MNHEY, CDR2 SVGAGI. This CDR3 is built from 16 residues. The CDR3 DNA follows: TGTGCCAGCAGTTACTCGAGTACTCGGGAAAACACTGAAGCTTTCTTT. Its translation is CASSYSSTRENTEAFF.

The CDR3 sequence is CASSPSTRTTNEKLFF. The CDR3 DNA is TGTGCCAGCTCACCAAGCACCCGTACAACTAATGAAAAACTGTTTTTT. This rearrangement joins TRBV18 to TRBJ1-4; D is uncertain. The V and J ends lost 2 bases and 0 bases respectively, with 10 bases between them. The CDR3 is made up of 16 amino acids. From germline, CDR1 is KGHSH and CDR2 LQKENI.

The V and J genes are TRBV28 and TRBJ1-6, with unresolved D. The germline CDR1 and CDR2 sequences are MDHEN and SYDVKM. The CDR3 is made up of 11 amino acids. Trimming took 3 bases from V and 9 from J, leaving 3 bases between them. The CDR3 DNA reads as TGTGCCAGCAGTTTCGGTTCACCCCTCCACTTT. Protein sequence: CASSFGSPLHF.

The V call is TRBV30, the J call TRBJ1-4; D possibly corresponds to TRBD1 (5 bases). Per the germline V gene, CDR1 is GTSNPN and CDR2 is SVGIG (reference sequence). Between the trimmed V and J ends, which lost 3 bases and 5 bases, there was a span of 16 bases. The CDR3 has 15 residues. The CDR3 coding sequence is TGTGCCTGGAGCCCCCGCGGGGGAGAAAATGAAAAACTGTTTTTT. Amino acids: CAWSPRGGENEKLFF.

The chain is built from TRBV19 and TRBJ1-5; 12 bases fit TRBD1. Germline V gene data show CDR1 as LNHDA and CDR2 as SQIVND (reference sequence). J was trimmed by 1 base and V by 1 base; bases with no gene match: 8. The CDR3 loop spans 19 amino acids. The CDR3 loop reads CASSIAPGQGAMSNQPQHF. The CDR3 bases are TGTGCCAGTAGTATAGCCCCGGGACAGGGGGCGATGAGCAATCAGCCCCAGCATTTT. Full variable domain (remainder filled in from reference TRBV19 and TRBJ1-5): DGGITQSPKYLFRKEGQNVTLSCEQNLNHDAMYWYRQDPGQGLRLIYYSQIVNDFQKGDIAEGYSVSREKKESFPLTVTSAQKNPTAFYLCASSIAPGQGAMSNQPQHFGDGTRLSIL.

The chain has TRBV11-3 and TRBJ1-1, with 9 bases lining up with TRBD1. CDR1 SGHNT and CDR2 YENEEA come from the germline V gene. The CDR3 has 13 amino acids. The V segment lost 4 bases and the J segment 4 bases; nucleotides outside the gene matches: 1. The CDR3 DNA sequence: TGTGCCAGCAGCTCACAGGGGGCCACTGAAGCTTTCTTT. As protein: CASSSQGATEAFF. The full variable domain, its missing parts supplied by reference TRBV11-3 and TRBJ1-1, is EAGVVQSPRYKIIEKKQPVAFWCNPISGHNTLYWYLQNLGQGPELLIRYENEEAVDDSQLPKDRFSAERLKGVDSTLKIQPAELGDSAVYLCASSSQGATEAFFGQGTRLTVV.

Notes on this clone: One end of the junction fails to match germline, which may point to a read error. The V call is TRBV29-1, the J call TRBJ2-1; TRBD2 agrees at 12 bases. Germline assignment: CDR1 SQVTM and CDR2 ANQGSEA. This CDR3 contains 17 residues. CDR3 bases: TGCAGCGTTCTGCTAGCGGGAGGGGGACGTGTCTACAATGGGCAGTTCTTC. Its protein product is CSVLLAGGGRVYNGQFF.

This clone was detected only once. The rearrangement uses TRBV4-1 and TRBJ2-4, with 7 positions matching TRBD2. With V trimmed by 4 bases and J by 0 bases, 9 bases remained unmatched. CDR3 size: 17 residues. Germline CDR1 and CDR2: MGHRA and YSYEKL. The CDR3 loop is CASSPPGGEVAKNIQYF. CDR3 bases: TGCGCCAGCAGCCCCCCTGGGGGGGAGGTAGCCAAAAACATTCAGTACTTC.

The CDR3 region is CASSLVGTVSNQPQHF. Written as DNA, the CDR3 is TGTGCCAGCAGCTTGGTGGGGACAGTTAGCAATCAGCCCCAGCATTTT. V gene TRBV5-8 combines with J gene TRBJ1-5, with 7 nucleotides matching TRBD1. Germline CDR1 is SGHTS and CDR2 is YDEGEE. This CDR3 has 16 residues. J was trimmed by 0 bases and V by 0 bases; bases with no gene match: 3.

The genes are TRBV6-5 and TRBJ2-5, with 11 bases that match TRBD2. The J call may not be correct, given that the DNA end is closer to TRBJ2-7. Germline V lookup: CDR1 MNHEY, CDR2 SVGAGI. The CDR3 loop spans 14 amino acids. The CDR3 nucleotides are TGTGCCAGCATCCGACTAGCGGGACACCACGAGCAGTACTTC. Its protein is CASIRLAGHHEQYF.

The chain has TRBV30 and TRBJ2-1, with TRBD1 matching 7 bases. With V trimmed by 4 bases and J by 0 bases, 3 bases remained unmatched. CDR3 size: 14 residues. Germline CDR1 reads GTSNPN; CDR2 reads SVGIG (reference sequence). The CDR3 nucleotides are TGTGCCTGGAAACAGGGGACCTCCTACAATGAGCAGTTCTTC. Protein sequence: CAWKQGTSYNEQFF.

The chain carries TRBV5-1 and TRBJ2-7; 7 positions agree with TRBD2. The CDR3 is 20 residues long. Trimming cost V 2 bases and J 3 bases; bases outside gene matches: 23. From germline, CDR1 is SGHRS and CDR2 YFSETQ. CDR3 bases: TGCGCCAGCAGCTTTCTACCCCTAATCCGTCTAGCGGTCATAATCTACGAGCAGTACTTC. The encoded protein is CASSFLPLIRLAVIIYEQYF.

This clone appeared once. The rearrangement links TRBV9 to TRBJ2-1; TRBD2 matches at 7 bases. Germline V gene lookup returns CDR1 SGDLS and CDR2 YYNGEE. CDR3 length: 15 amino acids. V shed 0 bases and J 6 bases; nucleotides not matched to a gene: 6. CDR3 DNA sequence: TGTGCCAGCAGCGTAGTTGGGGGAGGGCCCAATGAGCAGTTCTTC. It is translated as CASSVVGGGPNEQFF.

The chain carries TRBV5-1 and TRBJ1-1; D is perhaps TRBD1 (6 bases). The CDR3 covers 15 residues. V was clipped by 0 bases and J by 8 bases, with 17 bases between them. Germline lookup yields CDR1 SGHRS and CDR2 YFSETQ. The CDR3 nucleotides are TGCGCCAGCAGCTTGGGTCCGGGGGGCGGCCTGGAAGCTTTCTTT. This sequence encodes CASSLGPGGGLEAFF.

This clone was seen only a few times. V is TRBV7-9 and J is TRBJ1-1; the D is unclear. V was trimmed by 1 base and J by 1 base, leaving 4 bases between them. The germline V gene encodes CDR1 SEHNR and CDR2 FQNEAQ (reference sequence). This CDR3 contains 13 residues. As DNA, the CDR3 is TGTGCCAGCAGCTTAGAGCAGAACACTGAAGCTTTCTTT. It codes for CASSLEQNTEAFF.

The V call is TRBV7-8, the J call TRBJ1-1; D perhaps matches TRBD1 (6 bases). Germline V gives CDR1 SGHVS, CDR2 FQNEAQ. The CDR3 consists of 13 residues. Trimming stripped 6 bases from V and 10 bases from J, with 18 bases between. The CDR3 region is CASSYTGILGAFF. The CDR3 bases are TGTGCCAGCAGTTATACAGGGATCTTAGGAGCTTTCTTT. Full variable domain (outside the CDR3, taken from reference TRBV7-8 and TRBJ1-1): GAGVSQSPRYKVAKRGQDVALRCDPISGHVSLFWYQQALGQGPEFLTYFQNEAQLDKSGLPSDRFFAERPEGSVSTLKIQRTQQEDSAVYLCASSYTGILGAFFGQGTRLTVV.

The rearrangement joins TRBV6-6 to TRBJ1-1; D uncertain. The CDR3 is made up of 13 amino acids. Germline CDR1 MNHNY, CDR2 SVGAGI (reference sequence). The V end was cut by 0 bases, the J end by 5 bases, with 7 bases between. This chain's CDR3 is CASSYSMETEAFF. The CDR3 DNA reads TGTGCCAGCAGTTACTCCATGGAGACTGAAGCTTTCTTT.

This clone was recorded once. The chain has TRBV28 and TRBJ1-6; D gene unclear. This CDR3 contains 15 residues. Germline CDR1 reads MDHEN; CDR2 reads SYDVKM. V dropped 4 bases and J dropped 7 bases, with 14 bases sitting between them. The CDR3 is CASSYLQVTNSPLHF. CDR3 in DNA: TGTGCCAGCAGTTACCTCCAGGTTACCAATTCACCCCTCCACTTT.

This clone was found once. The chain couples TRBV5-4 to TRBJ2-1, with a tentative D call TRBD1 (5 bases). V was trimmed by 3 bases and J by 9 bases, leaving 10 bases between them. This CDR3 is built from 12 residues. CDR1 SGHNT and CDR2 YYREEE come from the germline V gene (reference sequence). The CDR3 here is CASSSQVAEQFF. The CDR3 nucleotides are TGTGCCAGCAGCTCACAGGTCGCTGAGCAGTTCTTC.

Here the CDR3 DNA reads TGTGCCAGTAGTAGCGGAGGCAATCAGCCCCAGCATTTT. It codes for CASSSGGNQPQHF. V is TRBV19 and J is TRBJ1-5; D is ambiguous. Trimming shortened V by 4 bases and J by 2 bases, and 6 bases separated the two germline ends. This CDR3 has 13 amino acids. Germline V gives CDR1 LNHDA, CDR2 SQIVND (reference sequence).

The chain combines TRBV18 with TRBJ1-1; 7 positions match TRBD1. Per the germline V gene, CDR1 is KGHSH and CDR2 is LQKENI. The CDR3 totals 15 residues. The V segment lost 1 base and the J segment 7 bases; nucleotides outside the gene matches: 9. CDR3 sequence (DNA): TGTGCCAGCTCACCACTCTCAGGACAGGTGATTGAAGCTTTCTTT. This codes for CASSPLSGQVIEAFF.

Note on this clone: The sample has other DNA sequences that encode this CDR3 too. This chain connects TRBV4-1 to TRBJ2-1; 9 bases are shared with TRBD2. The CDR3 covers 15 residues. V trimming: 2 bases; J trimming: 1 base; junction bases outside the gene matches: 0. Germline assignment: CDR1 MGHRA and CDR2 YSYEKL. The chain's CDR3 is CASSQTSGSYNEQFF. CDR3 nucleotides: TGCGCCAGCAGCCAAACTAGCGGGTCCTACAATGAGCAGTTCTTC.

The chain joins TRBV2 to TRBJ2-7; tentatively, D is TRBD1 (5 bases). The ends were cut back, 8 bases at V and 3 bases at J, with 14 bases in the middle. The CDR3 is 13 amino acids. Per the germline V gene, CDR1 is SNHLY and CDR2 is FYNNEI. The chain's CDR3 is CASGAGENYEQYF. The CDR3 region has the DNA TGTGCCAGCGGGGCAGGAGAAAACTACGAGCAGTACTTC.

Turning to this clone: The junction and the germline gene differ at one end; a read error may be behind it. The chain couples TRBV7-9 to TRBJ2-7; D not certain. The CDR3 covers 14 residues. Germline-derived CDR1 and CDR2 are SEHNR and FQNEAQ (reference sequence). CDR3 region: CSSSLAVRSYEQYF. CDR3 nucleotides: TGTTCCAGCAGCTTAGCCGTCAGGTCCTACGAGCAGTACTTC. The whole variable domain, remainder taken from reference TRBV7-9 and TRBJ2-7, is DTGVSQNPRHKITKRGQNVTFRCDPISEHNRLYWYRQTLGQGPEFLTYFQNEAQLEKSRLLSDRFSAERPKGSFSTLEIQRTEQGDSAMYLCSSSLAVRSYEQYFGPGTRLTVT.

The chain combines TRBV27 with TRBJ2-1; TRBD2 might be the D (6 bases). The CDR3 covers 16 residues. Germline V gives CDR1 MNHEY, CDR2 SMNVEV (reference sequence). Deletions cut 2 bases from V and 6 bases from J, with 17 bases between. The CDR3, as DNA: TGTGCCAGCAGTTTACTCGGGGGAAAAAATAGCAATGAGCAGTTCTTC. It codes for CASSLLGGKNSNEQFF.

The chain has TRBV11-2 and TRBJ1-5; D uncertain. The CDR3 runs 13 residues. The ends were cut back, 0 bases at V and 9 bases at J, with 9 bases in the middle. Germline CDR1 is SGHAT and CDR2 is FQNNGV. Written as DNA, the CDR3 is TGTGCCAGCAGCTTAGATGGAACGGGGCCCCAGCATTTT. It is translated as CASSLDGTGPQHF.

V is TRBV18 and J is TRBJ1-2; a weak D match, TRBD1 (5 bases). Germline V CDR1 and CDR2: KGHSH, LQKENI. V lost 3 bases, J lost 6 bases, and 14 bases lay in between. The CDR3 runs to 14 residues. CDR3 loop: CASSPMDIQNGYTF. The CDR3 coding sequence is TGTGCCAGCTCACCCATGGACATTCAAAATGGCTACACCTTC.

The chain has TRBV6-6 and TRBJ1-2; a possible D gene is TRBD1 (5 bases). The length of the CDR3 is 13 residues. V lost 2 bases and J 6 bases, leaving 10 bases between the germline ends. The germline CDR1 and CDR2 sequences are MNHNY and SVGAGI (reference sequence). This chain's CDR3 is CASSYGDLDGYTF. The CDR3 region has the DNA TGTGCCAGCAGTTACGGGGACTTAGATGGCTACACCTTC.